What follows are 4 T cell receptor beta chains derived from one specimen sequenced in a study of PD-1 blockade in classical Hodgkin lymphoma. Clones were sequenced by immunoSEQ multiplex PCR, and TCRdb holds only the in-frame ones, with some missing. The sample holds about 17,000 clones, 70% seen once. Specified time point: cycle 4 day 1 (C4D1), after less than seven weeks of nivolumab. All the patients suffered relapse after autologous stem cell transplantation, and brentuximab vedotin exposure differed. Magnetic depletion of unwanted cells isolated CD4+ T cells from thawed PBMCs. The sample consisted of CD4+ T cells from blood, taken before the fourth cycle of nivolumab. These TCRs come from a human donor with classical Hodgkin lymphoma.

This chain joins TRBV27 and TRBJ1-3; the match to TRBD1 covers 8 bases. The V segment lost 10 bases and the J segment 2 bases; nucleotides outside the gene matches: 10. The CDR3 totals 15 residues. Germline CDR1 reads MNHEY; CDR2 reads SMNVEV (reference sequence). The chain's CDR3 is CATKSQGATGNTIYF. The CDR3 coding sequence is TGTGCCACCAAGAGCCAGGGGGCGACTGGAAACACCATATATTTT.

This rearrangement joins TRBV27 to TRBJ2-7; TRBD1 matches at 8 bases. Germline assignment: CDR1 MNHEY and CDR2 SMNVEV (reference sequence). The CDR3 consists of 15 residues. Trimming cost V 6 bases and J 0 bases; bases outside gene matches: 7. CDR3 amino acids: CASSLTGGSSYEQYF. The CDR3, as DNA: TGTGCCAGCAGCCTTACAGGGGGAAGCTCCTACGAGCAGTACTTC.

This chain links TRBV7-6 with TRBJ1-1, with D perhaps matching TRBD1 (6 bases). Trimming stripped 5 bases from V and 1 base from J, with 14 bases between. CDR3 size: 15 residues. The germline gives CDR1 SGHVS, CDR2 FNYEAQ. The CDR3 nucleotides read TGTGCCAGCAGCACCCATGCGGGGGCGAACACTGAAGCTTTCTTT. Amino acid sequence: CASSTHAGANTEAFF.

As concerns this clone: The same CDR3 also results from other DNA sequences found in this sample. The chain employs TRBV7-2 and TRBJ2-5; 10 bases agree with TRBD2. This CDR3 spans 15 amino acids. V lost 1 base and J lost 2; bases outside the gene matches: 1. Per germline, CDR1 SGHTA and CDR2 FQGNSA. CDR3 residues: CASSLGTSGQETQYF. In DNA form, the CDR3 reads TGTGCCAGCAGCTTAGGGACTAGCGGACAAGAGACCCAGTACTTC.